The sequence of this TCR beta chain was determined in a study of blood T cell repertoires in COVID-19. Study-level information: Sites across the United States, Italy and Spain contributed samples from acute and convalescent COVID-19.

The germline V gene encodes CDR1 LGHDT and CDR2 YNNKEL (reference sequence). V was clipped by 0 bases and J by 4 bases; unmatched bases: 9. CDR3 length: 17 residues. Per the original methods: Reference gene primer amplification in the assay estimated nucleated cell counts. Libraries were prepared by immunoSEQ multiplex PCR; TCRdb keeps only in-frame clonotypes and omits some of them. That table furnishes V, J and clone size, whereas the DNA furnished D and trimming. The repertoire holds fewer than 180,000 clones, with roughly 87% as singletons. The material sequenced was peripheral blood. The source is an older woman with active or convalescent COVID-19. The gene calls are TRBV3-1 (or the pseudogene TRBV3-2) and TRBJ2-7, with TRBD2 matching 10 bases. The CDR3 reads CASSQETSGAPGYEQYF. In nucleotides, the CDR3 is TGTGCCAGCAGCCAAGAAACTAGCGGGGCGCCTGGGTACGAGCAGTACTTC.